This TCR beta chain stems from a study of blood T cell repertoires in COVID-19 (dated by TCRdb to 2018 to 2021). Turning to the overall study: The collaborator samples originated in the United States, Italy and Spain and spanned the acute and convalescent phases of COVID-19. The material from the prospective study consisted of cDNA or gDNA derived from T cells, B-cell-depleted T cells, or PBMCs. Deeply sampled blood TCRbeta repertoires from subjects exposed to, actively infected with, or recovered from COVID-19 were included in the dataset. The repertoires were made available in a free public database intended to serve as a resource for research on the immune response to SARS-CoV-2. The samples were drawn from two sources: the first 160 participants of the ongoing ImmuneRACE study, and about 1,300 subjects contributed by 6 global collaborators. Nearly every sample came with metadata listing a de-identified subject ID, COVID-19 status, age in years and sex. Where available, HLA class I and class II types were obtained from metadata supplied by the sample provider rather than from assay-based typing. Study-level results and caveats: Clinical and demographic metadata were provided uncurated, with the amount varying by source and participant.

In the germline V gene, CDR1 corresponds to MNHEY and CDR2 to SVGAGI. The CDR3, cysteine through phenylalanine, is 13 amino acids long. Only the CDR3 portion is preserved as DNA: 39 bases, with reading frame beginning at the first base. The trim is 6 bases for V and 5 bases for J, with a gap of 12 bases between the germline ends. In Seattle, one collaborating source enrolled patients while the infection was active and tracked those patients longitudinally over the course of disease. Whole blood was collected in K2EDTA tubes by collaborating institutions according to the institutions' own protocols. For TCRbeta analysis, collaborators shipped samples in one of three forms: frozen whole blood, isolated PBMCs, or DNA extracted from either of those sample types. Worth noting for this clone: It has no known antigen specificity. Per-base qualities were not stored, and no clone one base away is much larger.

TCRbeta CDR3 regions were amplified from genomic DNA using the immunoSEQ Assay, a bias-controlled multiplex PCR. The authors' pipeline ran thus. Within the assay, amplification of reference gene primers was used to estimate how many nucleated cells each sample contained. Sequence reads were collapsed and filtered to measure the absolute abundance of every unique TCRbeta CDR3 rearrangement. Productive Simpson clonality was computed per sample as the square root of Simpson's diversity index over productive rearrangements. Imported from immuneACCESS, the table was reduced by TCRdb to in-frame sequences with V and J called. These copies leave out some clones; in studies compared against another copy, an unresolved V gene accounts for under half, and the cause of the remainder is not known. Clonal size and the V and J genes are those of that table, whereas D and trimming came from the DNA. The sample table shows under 250,000 clones, and 75% to 85% are seen once. Clones ranked in the top ten supply approximately 5% of the sample.

The sequencing sample was made of peripheral blood. The receptor comes from a man aged 45-65 years with COVID-19, enrolled during active disease. Here the chain combines TRBV6-5 and TRBJ2-3, with a tentative D gene TRBD2 over 6 matching bases. The nucleotide sequence reads as follows: TGTGCCAGCAGGACTAGAAAAGGAGATACGCAGTATTTT. It specifies CASRTRKGDTQYF.